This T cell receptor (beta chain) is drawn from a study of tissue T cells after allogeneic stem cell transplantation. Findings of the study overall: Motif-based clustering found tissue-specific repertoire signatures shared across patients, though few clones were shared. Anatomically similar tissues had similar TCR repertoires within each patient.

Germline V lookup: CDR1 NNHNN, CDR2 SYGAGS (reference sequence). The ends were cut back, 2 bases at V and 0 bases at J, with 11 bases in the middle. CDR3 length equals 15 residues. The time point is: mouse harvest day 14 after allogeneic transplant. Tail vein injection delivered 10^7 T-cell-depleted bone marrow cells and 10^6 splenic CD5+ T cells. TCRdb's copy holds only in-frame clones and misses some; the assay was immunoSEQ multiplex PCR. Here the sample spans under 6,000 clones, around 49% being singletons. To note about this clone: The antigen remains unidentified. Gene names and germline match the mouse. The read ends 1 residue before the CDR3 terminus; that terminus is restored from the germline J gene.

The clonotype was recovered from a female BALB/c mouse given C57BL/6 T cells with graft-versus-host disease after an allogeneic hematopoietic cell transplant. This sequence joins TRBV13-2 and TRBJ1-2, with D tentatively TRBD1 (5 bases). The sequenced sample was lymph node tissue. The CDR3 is CASGDGTDANSDYTF. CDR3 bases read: TGTGCCAGCGGTGACGGGACGGATGCAAACTCCGACTACACC.